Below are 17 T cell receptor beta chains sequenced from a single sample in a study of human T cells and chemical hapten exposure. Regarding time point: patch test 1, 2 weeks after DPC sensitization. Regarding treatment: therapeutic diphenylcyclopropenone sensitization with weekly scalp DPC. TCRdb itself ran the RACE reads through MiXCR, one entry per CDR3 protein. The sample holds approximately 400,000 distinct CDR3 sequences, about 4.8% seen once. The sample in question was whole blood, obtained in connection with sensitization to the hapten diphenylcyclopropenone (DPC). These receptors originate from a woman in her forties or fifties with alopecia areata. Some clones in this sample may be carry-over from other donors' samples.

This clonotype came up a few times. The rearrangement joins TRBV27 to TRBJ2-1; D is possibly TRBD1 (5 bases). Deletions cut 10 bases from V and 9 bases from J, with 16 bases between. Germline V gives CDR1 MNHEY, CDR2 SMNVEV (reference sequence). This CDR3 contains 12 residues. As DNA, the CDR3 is TGTGCCATCACTCAGGGTACCGGTGAGCAGTTCTTC. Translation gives CAITQGTGEQFF.

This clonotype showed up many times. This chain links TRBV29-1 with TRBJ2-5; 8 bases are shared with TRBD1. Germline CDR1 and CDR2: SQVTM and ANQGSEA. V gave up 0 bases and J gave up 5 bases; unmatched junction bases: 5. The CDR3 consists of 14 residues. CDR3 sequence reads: CSVEDAGGAETQYF. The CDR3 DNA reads TGCAGCGTTGAAGACGCAGGGGGCGCGGAGACCCAGTACTTC.

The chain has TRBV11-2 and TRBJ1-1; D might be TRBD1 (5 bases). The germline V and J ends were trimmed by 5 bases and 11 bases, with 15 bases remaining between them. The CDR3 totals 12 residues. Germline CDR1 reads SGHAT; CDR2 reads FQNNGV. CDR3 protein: CASSPGGAGAFF. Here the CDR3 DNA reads TGTGCCAGCAGCCCAGGTGGGGCAGGGGCTTTCTTT.

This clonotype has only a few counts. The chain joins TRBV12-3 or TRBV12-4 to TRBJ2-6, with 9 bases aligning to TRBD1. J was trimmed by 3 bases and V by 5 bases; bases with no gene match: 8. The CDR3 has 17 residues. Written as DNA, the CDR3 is TGTGCCAGCAGTCCTTCCGGGACAGGGTTTGGGGCCAACGTCCTGACTTTC. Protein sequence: CASSPSGTGFGANVLTF.

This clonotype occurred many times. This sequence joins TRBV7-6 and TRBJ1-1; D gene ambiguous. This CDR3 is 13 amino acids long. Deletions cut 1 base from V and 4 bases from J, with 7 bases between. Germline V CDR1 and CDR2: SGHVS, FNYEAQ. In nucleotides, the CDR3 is TGTGCCAGCAGCTTAGGGGTCAGCACTGAAGCTTTCTTT. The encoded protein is CASSLGVSTEAFF.

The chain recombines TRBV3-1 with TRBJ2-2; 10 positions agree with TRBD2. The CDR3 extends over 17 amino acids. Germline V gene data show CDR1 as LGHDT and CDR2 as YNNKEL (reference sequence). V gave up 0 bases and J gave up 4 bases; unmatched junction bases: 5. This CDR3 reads CASSQERSSGSTGELFF. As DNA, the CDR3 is TGTGCCAGCAGCCAAGAAAGGTCTAGCGGGAGCACCGGGGAGCTGTTTTTT.

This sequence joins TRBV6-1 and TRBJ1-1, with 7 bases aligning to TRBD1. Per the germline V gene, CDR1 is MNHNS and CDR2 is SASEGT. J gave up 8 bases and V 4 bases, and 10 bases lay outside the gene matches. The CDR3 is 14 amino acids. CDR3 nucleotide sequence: TGTGCCAGCAGTGCCACCGACACACAGGGGGAAGCTTTCTTT. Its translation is CASSATDTQGEAFF.

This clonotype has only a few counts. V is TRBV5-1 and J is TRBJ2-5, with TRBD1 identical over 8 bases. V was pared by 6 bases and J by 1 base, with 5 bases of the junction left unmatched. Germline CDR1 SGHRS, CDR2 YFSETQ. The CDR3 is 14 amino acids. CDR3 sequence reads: CASIGQGSQETQYF. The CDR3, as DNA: TGCGCCAGCATCGGACAGGGAAGCCAAGAGACCCAGTACTTC.

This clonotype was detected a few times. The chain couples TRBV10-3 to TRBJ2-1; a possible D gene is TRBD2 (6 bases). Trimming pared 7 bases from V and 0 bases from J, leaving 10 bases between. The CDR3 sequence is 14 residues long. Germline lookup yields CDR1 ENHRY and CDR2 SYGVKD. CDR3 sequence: CAITEGSSYNEQFF. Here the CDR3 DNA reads TGTGCCATCACGGAGGGCAGCTCCTACAATGAGCAGTTCTTC.

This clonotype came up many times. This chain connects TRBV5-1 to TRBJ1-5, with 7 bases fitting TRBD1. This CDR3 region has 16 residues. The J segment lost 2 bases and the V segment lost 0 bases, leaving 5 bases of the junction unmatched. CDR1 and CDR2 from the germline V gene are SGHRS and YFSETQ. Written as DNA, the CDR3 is TGCGCCAGCAGCTTGGACGTAGGGGGCGGCAATCAGCCCCAGCATTTT. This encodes CASSLDVGGGNQPQHF.

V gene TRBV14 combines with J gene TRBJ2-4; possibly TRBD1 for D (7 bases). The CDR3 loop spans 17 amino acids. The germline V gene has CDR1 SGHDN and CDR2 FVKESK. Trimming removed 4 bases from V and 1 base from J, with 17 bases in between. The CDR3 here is CASSPGTAGMAKNIQYF. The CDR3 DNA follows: TGTGCCAGCAGCCCCGGGACAGCGGGTATGGCCAAAAACATTCAGTACTTC.

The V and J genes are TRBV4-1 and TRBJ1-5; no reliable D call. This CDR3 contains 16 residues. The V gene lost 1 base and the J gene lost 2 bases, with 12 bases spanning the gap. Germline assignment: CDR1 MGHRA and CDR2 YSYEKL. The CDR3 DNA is TGCGCCAGCAGCCAAGGAGTGGAGGGTCGCAATCAGCCCCAGCATTTT. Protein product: CASSQGVEGRNQPQHF.

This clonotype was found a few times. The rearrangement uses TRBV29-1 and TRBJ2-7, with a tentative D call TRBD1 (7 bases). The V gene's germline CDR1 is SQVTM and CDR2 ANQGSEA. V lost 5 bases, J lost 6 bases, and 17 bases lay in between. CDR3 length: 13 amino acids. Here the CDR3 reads CSVHQGGKGEQYF. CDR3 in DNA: TGCAGCGTTCACCAGGGGGGCAAAGGCGAGCAGTACTTC.

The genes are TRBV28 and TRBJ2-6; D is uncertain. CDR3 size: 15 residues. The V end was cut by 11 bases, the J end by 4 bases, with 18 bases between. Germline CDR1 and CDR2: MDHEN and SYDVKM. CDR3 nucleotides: TGTGCCTGCCTCGGAAGGGTAGCCGGGGCCAACGTCCTGACTTTC. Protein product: CACLGRVAGANVLTF.

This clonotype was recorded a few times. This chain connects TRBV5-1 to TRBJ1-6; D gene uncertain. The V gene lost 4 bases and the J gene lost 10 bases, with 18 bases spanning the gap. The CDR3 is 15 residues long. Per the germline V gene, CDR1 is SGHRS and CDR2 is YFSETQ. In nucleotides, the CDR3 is TGCGCCAGCAGCATTGGGGAGGGAGTTGGATCACCCCTCCACTTT. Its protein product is CASSIGEGVGSPLHF.

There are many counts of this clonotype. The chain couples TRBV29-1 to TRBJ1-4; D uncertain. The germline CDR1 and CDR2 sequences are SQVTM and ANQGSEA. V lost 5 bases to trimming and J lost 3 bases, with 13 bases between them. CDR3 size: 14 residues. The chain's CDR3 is CSVMRIDSNEKLFF. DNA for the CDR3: TGCAGCGTTATGAGAATCGATTCTAATGAAAAACTGTTTTTT.

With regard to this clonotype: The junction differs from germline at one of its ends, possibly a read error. The CDR3 DNA follows: TGTGCCAGCAGTGCTGGGGTAGTTACTGAAGCTTCCTTT. Residues: CASSAGVVTEASF. V is TRBV3-1 and J is TRBJ1-1; D is unclear. Germline CDR1 is LGHDT and CDR2 is YNNKEL (reference sequence). The CDR3 has 13 amino acids.